This T cell receptor (beta chain) is drawn from a study of identical twins. Germline-derived CDR1 and CDR2 are MGHRA and YSYEKL. The CDR3 covers 18 residues. V was clipped by 0 bases and J by 0 bases, with 15 bases between them. On this clonotype: Antigen specificity is unknown.

MiXCR, applied by TCRdb to the 5' RACE reads, yields one record per CDR3 protein. The data contain approximately 1.8 million distinct CDR3 sequences, around 33% of them singletons. Overall study findings and caveats: A lower insertion count was a feature of abundant cord blood beta clonotypes, with no such feature in memory repertoires.

This TCR came from a newborn girl in good health. V gene TRBV4-1 combines with J gene TRBJ2-1; D might be TRBD2 (7 bases). The sequenced material came from cord blood. CDR3 amino acids: CASSQDLTRGGSYNEQFF. The CDR3 region has the DNA TGCGCCAGCAGCCAAGATTTAACGAGGGGGGGCTCCTACAATGAGCAGTTCTTC.